The 14 T cell receptor beta chains in this list originate from one sample, sequenced in a study of T cells after yellow fever vaccination. TCRdb re-called the 5' RACE reads with MiXCR, one entry per CDR3 protein. The data show under 150,000 distinct CDR3 sequences, roughly 8.2% seen once. Sequenced here: CD4+ T cells sorted from PBMCs, sampled 5 days after the yellow fever booster vaccination. All receptors derive from a man under 40 who received the YFV17D yellow fever vaccine.

V is TRBV6-1 and J is TRBJ2-5; TRBD2 matches at 11 bases. With 10 bases clipped from V and 5 bases from J, the junction kept 9 bases outside the gene matches. The V gene's germline CDR1 is MNHNS and CDR2 SASEGT. The CDR3 spans 14 residues. The CDR3 bases are TGTGCCACCACGACTAGCGGGATGTGGGAGACCCAGTACTTC. Encoded protein: CATTTSGMWETQYF.

With regard to this clonotype: This sequence may be a read error, since a much larger clone differs from it by one base. This chain connects TRBV7-2 to TRBJ2-5; D is uncertain. The CDR3 contains 11 residues. The V end was cut by 8 bases, the J end by 5 bases, with 9 bases between. Per the germline V gene, CDR1 is SGHTA and CDR2 is FQGNSA. For the CDR3, the DNA is TGTGCCAGCCAAGAGTCCGAGACCCAGTACTTC. Its translation: CASQESETQYF.

This clonotype was recorded at least ten times. The gene calls are TRBV19 and TRBJ2-5, with D tentatively TRBD1 (5 bases). This CDR3 is built from 13 residues. The germline V and J ends were trimmed by 3 bases and 4 bases, with 9 bases remaining between them. Per germline, CDR1 LNHDA and CDR2 SQIVND (reference sequence). CDR3 region: CASSIGQGETQYF. CDR3 sequence (DNA): TGTGCCAGTAGTATCGGTCAGGGAGAGACCCAGTACTTC. Filled out from reference TRBV19 and TRBJ2-5, the complete variable domain reads DGGITQSPKYLFRKEGQNVTLSCEQNLNHDAMYWYRQDPGQGLRLIYYSQIVNDFQKGDIAEGYSVSREKKESFPLTVTSAQKNPTAFYLCASSIGQGETQYFGPGTRLLVL.

This clonotype showed up just a few times. This chain connects TRBV5-5 to TRBJ1-5; D is uncertain. The CDR3 is 15 amino acids. With 0 bases removed from V and 1 base from J, the gap between germline ends came to 8 bases. CDR1 and CDR2 from the germline V gene are SGHKS and YYEKEE (reference sequence). Here the CDR3 DNA reads TGTGCCAGCAGCTTGGCCATGGGGAGCAATCAGCCCCAGCATTTT. It encodes CASSLAMGSNQPQHF.

At least ten counts were recorded for this clonotype. This chain uses TRBV20-1 with TRBJ2-5, with no clear D. The CDR3 length is 11 residues. Between the trimmed V and J ends, which lost 5 bases and 2 bases, there was a span of 6 bases. CDR1 DFQATT and CDR2 SNEGSKA come from the germline V gene (reference sequence). This chain's CDR3 is CSAVLQETQYF. DNA of the CDR3: TGCAGTGCTGTATTACAAGAGACCCAGTACTTC.

This clonotype was recorded many times. The V and J genes are TRBV7-8 and TRBJ2-1; 9 bases fit TRBD1. After removal of 4 bases from V and 6 bases from J, the junction contained 1 base not matched to a gene. Germline CDR1 reads SGHVS; CDR2 reads FQNEAQ. There are 13 residues in the CDR3. CDR3 loop: CASSSGQGNEQFF. Written as DNA, the CDR3 is TGTGCCAGCAGCTCGGGACAGGGCAATGAGCAGTTCTTC.

This clonotype appeared many times. The chain links TRBV7-3 to TRBJ2-3; 13 bases map to TRBD2. V shed 5 bases and J 1 base; nucleotides not matched to a gene: 12. The CDR3 has 19 residues. In germline, CDR1 is SGHTA, CDR2 FQGTGA. The CDR3 protein is CASSLQPGLAGSRTDTQYF. The CDR3 bases are TGTGCCAGCAGCCTACAACCGGGACTAGCGGGAAGCCGCACAGATACGCAGTATTTT.

This clonotype was seen many times. The chain combines TRBV7-8 with TRBJ2-1, with 11 bases aligning to TRBD1. In germline, CDR1 is SGHVS, CDR2 FQNEAQ. The CDR3 has 15 residues. Germline trimming cut 5 bases from V and 8 bases from J; bases unmatched to any gene: 8. This CDR3 is CASSQDRGQWDEQFF. CDR3 sequence (DNA): TGTGCCAGCAGCCAGGACAGGGGGCAGTGGGATGAGCAGTTCTTC.

The table lists this clonotype with many counts. The chain is built from TRBV20-1 and TRBJ2-1; a weak D match, TRBD1 (5 bases). Germline V CDR1 and CDR2: DFQATT, SNEGSKA (reference sequence). The CDR3 length is 12 residues. V was shortened by 1 base and J by 10 bases, with 11 bases between the two germline ends. Written as DNA, the CDR3 is TGCAGTGCTAGAGCAGGGCCAGACGAGCAGTTCTTC. Protein: CSARAGPDEQFF.

This clonotype appeared many times. The genes are TRBV28 and TRBJ2-2; 10 bases agree with TRBD2. The CDR3 loop spans 14 amino acids. V dropped 6 bases and J dropped 6; count of bases not matched to a gene: 4. Germline V gives CDR1 MDHEN, CDR2 SYDVKM. The CDR3: CASRPGLAPGELFF. DNA of the CDR3: TGTGCCAGCAGACCGGGACTAGCGCCCGGGGAGCTGTTTTTT. The entire variable domain, with the rest obtained from reference TRBV28 and TRBJ2-2, is as follows: DVKVTQSSRYLVKRTGEKVFLECVQDMDHENMFWYRQDPGLGLRLIYFSYDVKMKEKGDIPEGYSVSREKKERFSLILESASTNQTSMYLCASRPGLAPGELFFGEGSRLTVL.

This clonotype was picked up many times. The chain couples TRBV12-3 or TRBV12-4 to TRBJ1-6, with 7 bases that match TRBD1. This CDR3 contains 14 residues. V dropped 7 bases and J dropped 5; count of bases not matched to a gene: 5. The CDR3 DNA sequence: TGTGCCAGCACTATGGGACAGAATAATTCACCCCTCCACTTT. Amino acids: CASTMGQNNSPLHF.

This clonotype came up a few times. V usage is TRBV5-1 and J usage is TRBJ2-1, with 7 positions matching TRBD2. Unmatched junction bases numbered 11, after V lost 4 bases and J lost 4 bases. This CDR3 has 16 residues. Germline CDR1 reads SGHRS; CDR2 reads YFSETQ. Here the CDR3 reads CASSTATSALYNEQFF. The CDR3 DNA follows: TGCGCCAGCAGCACCGCCACTAGCGCGTTGTACAATGAGCAGTTCTTC.

V usage is TRBV12-3 or TRBV12-4 and J usage is TRBJ1-5; TRBD1 might be the D (5 bases). There are 16 residues in the CDR3. V was clipped by 5 bases and J by 5 bases, with 19 bases between them. The CDR3 loop reads CASSGAGNGGYQPQHF. The CDR3 region has the DNA TGTGCCAGCAGTGGGGCAGGCAACGGGGGGTATCAGCCCCAGCATTTT.

At least ten counts were recorded for this clonotype. As DNA, the CDR3 is TGTGCCAGCTCACCACCGGGGGGGGTAAGGAATGAGCAGTTCTTC. Its protein product is CASSPPGGVRNEQFF. The gene calls are TRBV18 and TRBJ2-1, with 7 bases identical to TRBD2. From germline, CDR1 is KGHSH and CDR2 LQKENI. Trimming removed 0 bases from V and 7 bases from J; junction bases left unmatched: 6. The CDR3 is made up of 15 amino acids.